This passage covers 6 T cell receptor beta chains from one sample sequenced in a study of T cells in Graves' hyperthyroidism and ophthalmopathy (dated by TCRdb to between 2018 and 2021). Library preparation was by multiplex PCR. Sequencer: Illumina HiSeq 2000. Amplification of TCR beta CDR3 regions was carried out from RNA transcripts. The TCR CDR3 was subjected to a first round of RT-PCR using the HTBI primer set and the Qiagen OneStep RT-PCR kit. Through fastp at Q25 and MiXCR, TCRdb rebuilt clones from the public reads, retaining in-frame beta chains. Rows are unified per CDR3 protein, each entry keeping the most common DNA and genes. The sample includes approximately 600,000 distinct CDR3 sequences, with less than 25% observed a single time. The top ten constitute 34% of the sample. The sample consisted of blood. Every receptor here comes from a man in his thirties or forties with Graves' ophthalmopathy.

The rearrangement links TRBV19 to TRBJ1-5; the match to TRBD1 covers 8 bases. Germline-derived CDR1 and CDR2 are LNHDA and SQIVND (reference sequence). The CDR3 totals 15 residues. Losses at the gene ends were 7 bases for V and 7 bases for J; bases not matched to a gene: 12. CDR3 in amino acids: CASTETGASVQPQHF. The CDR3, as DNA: TGTGCCAGTACCGAGACAGGGGCGAGCGTACAGCCCCAGCATTTT.

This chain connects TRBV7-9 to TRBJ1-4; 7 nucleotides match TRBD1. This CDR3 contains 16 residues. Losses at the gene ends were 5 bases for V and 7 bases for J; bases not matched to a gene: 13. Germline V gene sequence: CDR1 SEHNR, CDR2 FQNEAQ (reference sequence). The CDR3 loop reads CASSPQSTGTPEKLFF. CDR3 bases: TGTGCCAGCAGCCCACAGTCGACAGGGACTCCTGAAAAACTGTTTTTT.

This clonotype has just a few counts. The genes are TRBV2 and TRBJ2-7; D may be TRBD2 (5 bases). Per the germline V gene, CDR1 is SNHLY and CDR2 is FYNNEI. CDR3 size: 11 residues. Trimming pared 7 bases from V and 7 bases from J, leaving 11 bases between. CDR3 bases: TGTGCCAGCACCGCCGGGGAGGAGCAGTACTTC. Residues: CASTAGEEQYF.

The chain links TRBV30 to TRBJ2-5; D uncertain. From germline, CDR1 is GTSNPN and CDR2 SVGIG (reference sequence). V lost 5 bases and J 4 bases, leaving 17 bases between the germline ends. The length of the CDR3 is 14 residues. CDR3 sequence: CAWSLPGQRETQYF. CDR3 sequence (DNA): TGTGCCTGGTCTCTCCCCGGGCAGAGAGAGACCCAGTACTTC.

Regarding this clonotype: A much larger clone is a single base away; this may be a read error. As DNA, the CDR3 is TGCGCCAGCAGCTTGGAAATTAACAATGGGCAGTTCTTC. Protein: CASSLEINNGQFF. This chain joins TRBV5-1 and TRBJ2-1; D not certain. Germline CDR1 reads SGHRS; CDR2 reads YFSETQ. The CDR3 sequence is 13 residues long. Based on the CDR3 plus reference TRBV5-1 and TRBJ2-1, the full variable domain is KAGVTQTPRYLIKTRGQQVTLSCSPISGHRSVSWYQQTPGQGLQFLFEYFSETQRNKGNFPGRFSGRQFSNSRSEMNVSTLELGDSALYLCASSLEINNGQFFGPGTRLTVL.

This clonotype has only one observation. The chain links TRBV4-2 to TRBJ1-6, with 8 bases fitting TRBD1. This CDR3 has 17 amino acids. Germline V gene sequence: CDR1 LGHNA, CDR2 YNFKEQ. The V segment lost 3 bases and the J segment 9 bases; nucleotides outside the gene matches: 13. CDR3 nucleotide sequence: TGTGCCAGCAGCCAGAGGGGGCTGACAGGGGATGGTTCACCCCTCCACTTT. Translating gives CASSQRGLTGDGSPLHF.